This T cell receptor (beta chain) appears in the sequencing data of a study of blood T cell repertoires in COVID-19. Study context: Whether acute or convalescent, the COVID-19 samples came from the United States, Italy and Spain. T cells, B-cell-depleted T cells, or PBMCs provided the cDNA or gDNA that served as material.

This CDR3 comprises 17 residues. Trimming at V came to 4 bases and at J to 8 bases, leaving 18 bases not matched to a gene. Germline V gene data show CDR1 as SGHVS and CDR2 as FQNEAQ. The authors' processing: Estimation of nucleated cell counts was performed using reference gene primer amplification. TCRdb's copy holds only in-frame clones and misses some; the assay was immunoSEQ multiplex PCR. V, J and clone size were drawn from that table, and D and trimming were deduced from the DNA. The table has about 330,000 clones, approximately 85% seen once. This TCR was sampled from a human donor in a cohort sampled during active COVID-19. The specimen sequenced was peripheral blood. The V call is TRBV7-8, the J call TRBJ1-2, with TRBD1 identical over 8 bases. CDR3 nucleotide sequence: TGTGCCAGCAGCTCTCCCGGGACAGGTCGATCAACGTCGGGCTACACCTTC. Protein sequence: CASSSPGTGRSTSGYTF.